These 27 T cell receptor beta chains came from one sample sequenced in a study of shared clonotypes between healthy human individuals. Sequencing used immunoSEQ multiplex PCR; TCRdb keeps in-frame clones, though not all of them. This table holds 2 million to 2.5 million clones, 80% to 95% found once. Sample: naive CD4+ T cells from PBMCs. Described subset: CD45RA+ positively selected. The origin of the receptors is a man between 18 and 29 years old in good health. Some clones in this sample may be carry-over from other donors' samples.

The V call is TRBV5-4, the J call TRBJ2-2; TRBD1 matches at 11 bases. The germline gives CDR1 SGHNT, CDR2 YYREEE (reference sequence). The junction had 9 bases not matched to a gene; V was cut back by 1 base and J by 7 bases. This CDR3 is 17 amino acids long. The CDR3 spells CASSLKRGQGAIGELFF. As DNA, the CDR3 is TGTGCCAGCAGCTTGAAGAGAGGACAGGGGGCAATCGGGGAGCTGTTTTTT. Based on the CDR3 plus reference TRBV5-4 and TRBJ2-2, the full variable domain is ETGVTQSPTHLIKTRGQQVTLRCSSQSGHNTVSWYQQALGQGPQFIFQYYREEENGRGNFPPRFSGLQFPNYSSELNVNALELDDSALYLCASSLKRGQGAIGELFFGEGSRLTVL.

The genes are TRBV5-1 and TRBJ2-6; possibly TRBD1 for D (6 bases). The CDR3 spans 14 residues. Per germline, CDR1 SGHRS and CDR2 YFSETQ. Trimming took 8 bases from V and 0 from J, leaving 9 bases between them. The CDR3 DNA reads as TGCGCCAGTAAGGACAGCTCTGGGGCCAACGTCCTGACTTTC. Translation gives CASKDSSGANVLTF.

CDR3 sequence: CASWRKGRGNYEQYF. CDR3 coding DNA: TGTGCCAGCTGGAGAAAGGGGAGGGGAAACTACGAGCAGTACTTC. The chain uses TRBV21-1 and TRBJ2-7; TRBD2 reflects the table's D call only, with no check against the DNA. TRBV21-1 is reported as a pseudogene. The CDR3 is 15 amino acids.

This chain joins TRBV5-1 and TRBJ1-4; a possible D gene is TRBD1 (5 bases). Germline V gene data show CDR1 as SGHRS and CDR2 as YFSETQ. The V and J ends lost 4 bases and 5 bases respectively, with 15 bases between them. This CDR3 spans 15 amino acids. The CDR3 spells CASSPMLGENEKLFF. CDR3 sequence (DNA): TGCGCCAGCAGCCCGATGTTGGGGGAGAATGAAAAACTGTTTTTT. The entire variable domain, with the rest obtained from reference TRBV5-1 and TRBJ1-4, is as follows: KAGVTQTPRYLIKTRGQQVTLSCSPISGHRSVSWYQQTPGQGLQFLFEYFSETQRNKGNFPGRFSGRQFSNSRSEMNVSTLELGDSALYLCASSPMLGENEKLFFGSGTQLSVL.

Note on this clone: Other DNA sequences in the sample encode the same CDR3. This chain links TRBV5-6 with TRBJ2-1; D remains unclear. The CDR3 spans 11 residues. Trimming removed 2 bases at V and 5 bases at J, with 2 bases between. The germline V gene has CDR1 SGHDT and CDR2 YYEEEE. The DNA for the CDR3 is TGTGCCAGCAGCTTAAACAATGAGCAGTTCTTC. Translated, it gives CASSLNNEQFF.

This clone was seen just once. This chain connects TRBV20-1 to TRBJ2-1; D gene ambiguous. The CDR3 is 11 residues long. V shed 3 bases and J shed 8 bases, with 8 bases lying between them. CDR1 is DFQATT and CDR2 is SNEGSKA in the germline V gene (reference sequence). The CDR3 here is CSARARHEQFF. CDR3 nucleotide sequence: TGCAGTGCTAGGGCGAGACATGAGCAGTTCTTC.

The chain joins TRBV28 to TRBJ1-6; TRBD1 aligns across 7 bases. The CDR3 totals 16 residues. Germline V gene data show CDR1 as MDHEN and CDR2 as SYDVKM. Unmatched junction bases numbered 6, after V lost 7 bases and J lost 0 bases. The CDR3 sequence is CASTVQGNSYNSPLHF. The CDR3 region has the DNA TGTGCCAGCACCGTACAGGGGAACTCCTATAATTCACCCCTCCACTTT.

Regarding this clone: Other nucleotide sequences from this sample produce the same CDR3. V usage is TRBV7-9 and J usage is TRBJ2-3, with D tentatively TRBD2 (6 bases). Germline V gene sequence: CDR1 SEHNR, CDR2 FQNEAQ (reference sequence). The CDR3 has 13 amino acids. The V and J ends lost 3 bases and 3 bases respectively, with 7 bases between them. Written as DNA, the CDR3 is TGTGCCAGCAGCTTGGGGGGTACAGATACGCAGTATTTT. The encoded protein is CASSLGGTDTQYF.

This sequence joins TRBV7-6 and TRBJ2-2; D not certain. The CDR3 covers 15 residues. V was clipped by 5 bases and J by 4 bases, with 14 bases between them. Germline V gene data show CDR1 as SGHVS and CDR2 as FNYEAQ. This chain's CDR3 is CASSASGSSTGELFF. The CDR3, as DNA: TGTGCCAGCAGCGCGTCCGGGTCATCCACCGGGGAGCTGTTTTTT.

This clone was recorded only once. In the same sample, other DNA sequences code for this CDR3. For the CDR3, the DNA is TGTGCCAGCAGTGTTGAAGAGACCCAGTACTTC. This gives the protein CASSVEETQYF. The V and J genes are TRBV28 and TRBJ2-5; D is ambiguous. The CDR3 totals 11 residues. Germline assignment: CDR1 MDHEN and CDR2 SYDVKM. Trimming took 5 bases from V and 3 from J, leaving 4 bases between them.

The chain carries TRBV5-1 and TRBJ2-5; D gene uncertain. Germline CDR1 reads SGHRS; CDR2 reads YFSETQ. Trimming took off 3 bases at V and 4 bases at J, with 10 bases between the two ends. This CDR3 contains 13 residues. Written as DNA, the CDR3 is TGCGCCAGCAGCTCACCCCCTTCAGAGACCCAGTACTTC. This encodes CASSSPPSETQYF. Full variable domain (remainder filled in from reference TRBV5-1 and TRBJ2-5): KAGVTQTPRYLIKTRGQQVTLSCSPISGHRSVSWYQQTPGQGLQFLFEYFSETQRNKGNFPGRFSGRQFSNSRSEMNVSTLELGDSALYLCASSSPPSETQYFGPGTRLLVL.

The genes are TRBV7-3 and TRBJ2-1; D is ambiguous. Germline V gives CDR1 SGHTA, CDR2 FQGTGA. The CDR3 totals 17 residues. V lost 5 bases and J lost 8, with 25 bases in between. The CDR3 loop reads CASSHLTTPRALDEQFF. CDR3 in DNA: TGTGCCAGCAGCCACCTCACCACCCCGCGAGCCTTAGATGAGCAGTTCTTC.

The J gene is TRBJ2-3, the V gene TRBV14; D unclear. V was pared by 0 bases and J by 8 bases, with 6 bases between. Germline V gene sequence: CDR1 SGHDN, CDR2 FVKESK. The CDR3 extends over 12 amino acids. CDR3 nucleotide sequence: TGTGCCAGCAGCCAAGATTCGGTTACGCAGTATTTT. It encodes CASSQDSVTQYF.

The chain joins TRBV2 to TRBJ1-2; D possibly corresponds to TRBD1 (5 bases). Germline CDR1 reads SNHLY; CDR2 reads FYNNEI. The CDR3 loop spans 12 amino acids. Deletions cut 6 bases from V and 4 bases from J, with 9 bases between. The CDR3 sequence: CASREGIYGYTF. DNA for the CDR3: TGTGCCAGCAGGGAGGGGATCTATGGCTACACCTTC.

CDR3 in DNA: TGCGCCAGCAGCGATTTATACGGGATAGAGACCCAGTACTTC. Its translation is CASSDLYGIETQYF. J is TRBJ2-5 and V is TRBV5-1; tentatively, D is TRBD2 (5 bases). The CDR3 totals 14 residues. Deletions cut 4 bases from V and 4 bases from J, with 14 bases between. The V gene's germline CDR1 is SGHRS and CDR2 YFSETQ.

The chain links TRBV9 to TRBJ2-7, with 8 bases lining up with TRBD1. Germline V gene sequence: CDR1 SGDLS, CDR2 YYNGEE. With V trimmed by 4 bases and J by 5 bases, 11 bases remained unmatched. This CDR3 has 15 amino acids. The CDR3 protein is CASSSLGTGSDEQYF. CDR3 DNA sequence: TGTGCCAGCAGCTCCCTGGGGACAGGATCGGACGAGCAGTACTTC.

This chain links TRBV5-6 with TRBJ2-7; D assignment may be TRBD1 or TRBD2 (7 bases each). V dropped 4 bases and J dropped 3 bases, with 17 bases sitting between them. Germline values: CDR1 SGHDT, CDR2 YYEEEE. The length of the CDR3 is 15 residues. CDR3 protein: CASSQTGRDLYEQYF. The DNA of the CDR3 is TGTGCCAGCAGCCAGACAGGGAGGGACCTCTACGAGCAGTACTTC.

The CDR3 DNA reads TGCGCCAGCAGCCAAGTTAGCGGACTAGCTATGGGAGAGACCCAGTACTTC. Translated: CASSQVSGLAMGETQYF. This sequence joins TRBV4-1 and TRBJ2-5; 8 positions match TRBD2. The CDR3 is made up of 17 amino acids. With V trimmed by 1 base and J by 4 bases, 11 bases remained unmatched. Germline-derived CDR1 and CDR2 are MGHRA and YSYEKL.

This clone appeared a single time. The chain carries TRBV5-6 and TRBJ1-2, with a weak D call TRBD1 (5 bases). The CDR3 has 13 residues. The V gene lost 4 bases and the J gene lost 8 bases, with 15 bases spanning the gap. From germline, CDR1 is SGHDT and CDR2 YYEEEE. This CDR3 reads CASSPGGVSGYTF. The DNA of the CDR3 is TGTGCCAGCAGCCCCGGGGGAGTGAGCGGCTACACCTTC.

Of note for this clone: The sample contains more than one DNA sequence encoding this CDR3. The CDR3 loop reads CASSYSGNSNQPQHF. CDR3 DNA sequence: TGTGCCAGCAGTTACTCGGGGAATAGCAATCAGCCCCAGCATTTT. The chain combines TRBV6-6 with TRBJ1-5; no definite D call. Trimming pared 0 bases from V and 0 bases from J, leaving 6 bases between. Germline V gene lookup returns CDR1 MNHNY and CDR2 SVGAGI (reference sequence). This CDR3 has 15 residues.

The chain couples TRBV2 to TRBJ2-1, with D hard to call. The CDR3 has 13 amino acids. CDR1 is SNHLY, CDR2 FYNNEI, per germline. Trimming shortened V by 4 bases and J by 5 bases, and 9 bases separated the two germline ends. The CDR3 DNA sequence: TGTGCCAGCAGTGGGAGTAGAAACAATGAGCAGTTCTTC. Translation gives CASSGSRNNEQFF. The entire variable domain, with the rest obtained from reference TRBV2 and TRBJ2-1, is as follows: EPEVTQTPSHQVTQMGQEVILRCVPISNHLYFYWYRQILGQKVEFLVSFYNNEISEKSEIFDDQFSVERPDGSNFTLKIRSTKLEDSAMYFCASSGSRNNEQFFGPGTRLTVL.

The genes are TRBV5-1 and TRBJ1-1, with 9 bases matching TRBD1. The CDR3 runs to 15 residues. Trimming removed 4 bases from V and 4 bases from J; junction bases left unmatched: 8. Germline V gene data show CDR1 as SGHRS and CDR2 as YFSETQ. The CDR3 DNA is TGCGCCAGCAGCCCCCGGGGACAGGGTACCACTGAAGCTTTCTTT. Protein sequence: CASSPRGQGTTEAFF.

A word on this clone: The same CDR3 can be traced to other DNA sequences in this sample. The chain joins TRBV9 to TRBJ1-2, with unresolved D. Per germline, CDR1 SGDLS and CDR2 YYNGEE. The V end was cut by 2 bases, the J end by 2 bases, with 10 bases between. There are 14 residues in the CDR3. The CDR3 reads CASSVTGVNYGYTF. DNA of the CDR3: TGTGCCAGCAGCGTGACCGGGGTGAACTATGGCTACACCTTC.

Turning to this clone: Other nucleotide sequences from this sample produce the same CDR3. The chain carries TRBV9 and TRBJ2-6; the D is unclear. The germline CDR1 and CDR2 sequences are SGDLS and YYNGEE. V lost 0 bases and J lost 0, with 4 bases in between. The CDR3 has 15 amino acids. The CDR3: CASSVGASGANVLTF. The CDR3 nucleotides read TGTGCCAGCAGCGTAGGCGCCTCTGGGGCCAACGTCCTGACTTTC.

This clone was detected once. The rearrangement links TRBV5-4 to TRBJ2-7; 11 nucleotides match TRBD2. The CDR3 runs to 16 residues. After removal of 4 bases from V and 3 bases from J, the junction contained 9 bases not matched to a gene. CDR1 is SGHNT, CDR2 YYREEE, per germline (reference sequence). The CDR3 coding sequence is TGTGCCAGCAGCCCGCCCGGGACTAGCGGCCTCTACGAGCAGTACTTC. This translates into CASSPPGTSGLYEQYF.

The chain is built from TRBV10-2 and TRBJ2-7, with D uncertain. The length of the CDR3 is 14 residues. V shed 8 bases and J shed 2 bases, with 16 bases lying between them. Germline CDR1 reads WSHSY; CDR2 reads SAAADI. This chain's CDR3 is CASSPQWDPYEQYF. CDR3 nucleotide sequence: TGCGCCAGCTCGCCGCAGTGGGATCCCTACGAGCAGTACTTC.

V gene TRBV28 combines with J gene TRBJ1-4; possibly TRBD1 for D (5 bases). Germline values: CDR1 MDHEN, CDR2 SYDVKM. Trimming stripped 5 bases from V and 7 bases from J, with 17 bases between. The CDR3 length is 15 residues. The CDR3 DNA reads as TGTGCCAGCAGTAGGACGAGGGGTGTGAGTGAAAAACTGTTTTTT. Residues: CASSRTRGVSEKLFF.